This T cell receptor (beta chain) was obtained from a study of regulatory T cells after allogeneic stem cell transplantation (dated by TCRdb to about 2018). Turning to the overall study: Each patient's group depended on whether acute graft-versus-host disease developed within 100 days after stem cell transplantation. CD4+CD25+CD127- regulatory T cells were obtained from patient PBMCs by means of fluorescence-activated cell sorting. Conventional CD4+ T cells defined as CD4+CD25+/-CD127+ were also sorted and TCR-sequenced for comparison in the study. The study compared the regulatory T-cell TCR repertoire after allogeneic stem cell transplantation between patients with and without acute graft-versus-host disease. Results and caveats for the whole study, not just this receptor: A significantly larger repertoire share was occupied by the top 10 regulatory T-cell clones in non-GvHD patients, which suggested expansion of presumably allo-specific protective clones. The small patient sample size meant the findings required validation in a larger cohort. The regulatory T-cell TCR repertoire was less diverse and more focused in patients without graft-versus-host disease than in patients with graft-versus-host disease. No regulatory T-cell clones were found in all patients, and the number of sorted cells showed no significant correlation with the inverse Simpson index. No significant difference in conventional CD4+ T-cell repertoire diversity was found between patients with and without graft-versus-host disease.

In this sample, this clonotype turned up once. Its antigen is not yet known. The junction does not match germline at one end; this may be a read error. Reads for this sample came from an Illumina MiSeq. After the RNA was reverse transcribed with the SMARTer RACE cDNA Amplification kit, the TCR beta CDR3 region was amplified. The RNeasy Mini Kit was used to extract RNA from the sorted cells. Illumina paired-end sequencing was applied to the TCR beta amplicons. In the paper's pipeline: MiXCR, VDJtools and the tcR R package were used for TCR repertoire analysis. Diversity was quantified with the inverse Simpson index, and clones were binned as rare, small, medium or expanded by repertoire proportion. The public reads were run again by TCRdb, first through fastp at Q25 and then through MiXCR, and only productive beta chains were kept. Every entry covers one CDR3 protein and lists the most common genes and DNA from its rows. The V and J calls reflect TCRdb's pipeline rather than the authors' work. The sample contains about 5,000 distinct CDR3 sequences, over 95% of them found a single time. The ten largest clones take up 35% to 45% of the sample.

The meaning of the sample's time point label: 30 days after allogeneic hematopoietic stem cell transplantation. At 30 days after allogeneic hematopoietic stem cell transplantation, peripheral blood mononuclear cells were collected from the patients. The CDR3 measures 15 amino acids from cysteine to phenylalanine. Solely the CDR3 DNA is kept, with 45 bases framed from the first base. CDR1 and CDR2, per the germline V gene, are KGHDR and SFDVKD. The receptor chain draws on TRBV24-1 and TRBJ2-7, with a weak D call of TRBD1 (5 bases match). Source: sorted CD4+ T cells from blood (whether regulatory or conventional is not recorded), taken 30 days after allogeneic stem cell transplant. The clonotype was recovered from a human patient who had an allogeneic stem cell transplant, so the T cells may come from the graft donor. The CDR3 amino acid sequence is: CASSQGRDSNQQQYF. The nucleotides read TGCGCCAGCAGTCAGGGAAGGGATAGCAACCAGCAGCAGTACTTC.